Listed below are T cell receptor beta chains from one sample, sequenced in a study of beta chain features in type 1 diabetes. Some clones are missing from TCRdb's copy, which holds only in-frame ones; the method was immunoSEQ multiplex PCR. The data show more than 60,000 clones, roughly 60% seen once. The sample taken for sequencing was Tregs from blood. All receptors derive from a woman aged 18-30 years in good health. CDR3s include the opening cysteine and the closing phenylalanine or tryptophan. The D gene is left open where the match is weak. The size of a clone is reported for some rows only, either as once, few or many, or as a class for expanded clones.

J | D | V | size | DNA | CDR3
TRBJ2-7 | TRBD2 | TRBV7-6 | - | TGTGCCAGCAGCTTACAAGCGGGGGGTCGGTACGAGCAGTACTTC | CASSLQAGGRYEQYF
TRBJ2-1 | TRBD2 | TRBV4-2 | once | TGTGCCAGCAGCCAAGATAGCGGGGGGCCGCTCAATGAGCAGTTCTTC | CASSQDSGGPLNEQFF
TRBJ2-1 | - | TRBV5-1 | - | TGCGCCAGCAGCTCCTGGAGGGCGGGAAAATCTGAGCAGTTCTTC | CASSSWRAGKSEQFF
TRBJ1-1 | - | TRBV5-1 | - | TGCGCCAGCAGCTTTATGGACAGATTCACTGAAGCTTTCTTT | CASSFMDRFTEAFF
TRBJ2-2 | TRBD2 | TRBV10-3 | - | TGTGCCCTCCGGGACTATACCGGGGAGCTGTTTTTT | CALRDYTGELFF
TRBJ1-1 | - | TRBV21-1 | - | TGTGCCAGCAGCCAGGGGACAGGGGAGGTTGATGAAGCTTTCTTT | CASSQGTGEVDEAFF
TRBJ2-2 | TRBD2 | TRBV29-1 | - | TGCAGCGTTGGGGAGGGACTAGCGGGAGTGGAGCTGTTTTTT | CSVGEGLAGVELFF
TRBJ2-2 | - | TRBV18 | - | TGTGCCAGCTCGTTCCGAGGGTACACCGGGGAGCTGTTTTTT | CASSFRGYTGELFF
TRBJ1-1 | TRBD1 | TRBV7-2 | - | TGTGCCAGCAGCCCCGGACAGGGCACTGAAGCTTTCTTT | CASSPGQGTEAFF
TRBJ2-1 | TRBD1 | TRBV29-1 | few | TGCAGCGTCAGTCCCGGGACAGGGATCTCCTACAATGAGCAGTTCTTC | CSVSPGTGISYNEQFF
TRBJ2-1 | - | TRBV11-1 | - | TGTGCCAGCAGCTTCGGACAGATTTTTTTAAACAATGAGCAGTTCTTC | CASSFGQIFLNNEQFF
TRBJ2-1 | TRBD1 | TRBV5-1 | - | TGCGCCAGCAGCTTGGCGGCGGGACAGGGATACAATGAGCAGTTCTTC | CASSLAAGQGYNEQFF
TRBJ2-7 | - | TRBV10-2 | - | TGCGCCAGCACTCGGCTAGCGACCTACGAGCAGTACTTC | CASTRLATYEQYF
TRBJ1-2 | TRBD1 | TRBV25-1 | few | TGTGCCAGCAGTGAGAGGGACAGGGGGCTTCCCTATGGCTACACCTTC | CASSERDRGLPYGYTF
TRBJ2-2 | - | TRBV21-1 | few | TGTGCCAGCAGCGCCCCCGAGCCACCAACCCCAAACACCGGGGAGCTGTTTTTT | CASSAPEPPTPNTGELFF
TRBJ2-2 | - | TRBV5-1 | few | TGCGCCAGCAGCTTGGTAGCGTCGAACACCGGGGAGCTGTTTTTT | CASSLVASNTGELFF
TRBJ1-1 | - | TRBV18 | - | TGTGCCAGCTCACTAACAGGACAACCGAACACTGAAGCTTTCTTT | CASSLTGQPNTEAFF
TRBJ2-5 | TRBD1 | TRBV5-1 | - | TGCGCCAGCAGTTCAGGGGGAGAGACCCAGTACTTC | CASSSGGETQYF
TRBJ2-1 | - | TRBV5-1 | few | TGCGCCAGCAGCCCTCATGAGGACAGATTCTACAATGAGCAGTTCTTC | CASSPHEDRFYNEQFF
TRBJ2-1 | TRBD2 | TRBV5-1 | once | TGCGCCAGCAGGGACTTAGCGGGGGGGCACAATGAGCAGTTCTTC | CASRDLAGGHNEQFF
TRBJ1-1 | TRBD1 | TRBV7-9 | - | TGTGCCAGCAGCTTTTCCGGGACAGAGAACACTGAAGCTTTCTTT | CASSFSGTENTEAFF
TRBJ1-2 | - | TRBV29-1 | - | TGCAGCGTTGGTGGTGGGGCGAACTATGGCTACACCTTC | CSVGGGANYGYTF
TRBJ2-7 | TRBD2 | TRBV5-4 | - | TGTGCCAGCAGCCGTTGGGAGGGCGGGACCTACGAGCAGTACTTC | CASSRWEGGTYEQYF
TRBJ1-2 | - | TRBV19 | - | TGTGCCAGTAGTATCTCCACAGGGTACTCTTCGGGCTACACCTTC | CASSISTGYSSGYTF
TRBJ2-1 | - | TRBV7-3 | - | TGTGCCAGCAGCCCCCTTGGCGGATCTTACAATGAGCAGTTCTTC | CASSPLGGSYNEQFF
TRBJ2-1 | - | TRBV18 | - | TGTGCCAGCTCATCAGCCATCAGGGACAATGAGCAGTTCTTC | CASSSAIRDNEQFF
TRBJ1-5 | TRBD1 | TRBV5-5 | - | TGTGCCAGCAGCTTGGGACAGGGGGTTCACAATCAGCCCCAGCATTTT | CASSLGQGVHNQPQHF
TRBJ1-6 | TRBD1 | TRBV27 | - | TGTGCCAGCAGTTTACTGCCACAGGGGAATAATTCACCCCTCCACTTT | CASSLLPQGNNSPLHF
TRBJ2-5 | - | TRBV2 | - | TGTGCCAGCAGTGCGACAGAAGAGACCCAGTACTTC | CASSATEETQYF
TRBJ2-7 | TRBD2 | TRBV7-9 | - | TGTGCCAGCAGCGCTCCGGGACTATCCTACGAGCAGTACTTC | CASSAPGLSYEQYF
TRBJ2-5 | - | TRBV7-9 | few | TGTGCCAGCAGCTTTGCGGAGGGGATTGAGACCCAGTACTTC | CASSFAEGIETQYF
TRBJ2-7 | TRBD2 | TRBV4-3 | - | TGCGCCAGCAGCCAAGTTGCAGCGGGGGGGCTACACGAGCAGTACTTC | CASSQVAAGGLHEQYF
TRBJ2-7 | TRBD1 | TRBV5-1 | - | TGCGCCAGCAGCTTGGTGACAGGGACCCAGCAGTACTTC | CASSLVTGTQQYF
TRBJ1-1 | - | TRBV5-4 | - | TGTGCCAGCAGCCCGCGGCAGGGCGACACTGAAGCTTTCTTT | CASSPRQGDTEAFF
TRBJ2-5 | TRBD2 | TRBV29-1 | few | TGCAGCGTTGACAGGACTAGCGGGAAAGAGACCCAGTACTTC | CSVDRTSGKETQYF
TRBJ1-2 | - | TRBV29-1 | few | TGCAGCGTTGTAGACTCCTATGGCTACACCTTC | CSVVDSYGYTF
TRBJ2-1 | TRBD2 | TRBV6-5 | - | TGTGCCAGCAGATCTAGCGGTTCCTACAATGAGCAGTTCTTC | CASRSSGSYNEQFF
TRBJ2-3 | TRBD2 | TRBV6-1 | once | TGTGCCAGCAGTCTATCACTAGCGCGAGATACGCAGTATTTT | CASSLSLARDTQYF
TRBJ1-6 | TRBD1 | TRBV7-9 | - | TGTGCCAGCAGCCTGACAGGGCTTAATTCACCCCTCCACTTT | CASSLTGLNSPLHF
TRBJ2-7 | - | TRBV7-2 | - | TGTGCCAGCAGCCGATCTCAGGGTGGGGAGCAGTACTTC | CASSRSQGGEQYF
TRBJ1-2 | TRBD1 | TRBV5-1 | - | TGCGCCAGCAGCTTGGGACAGGGCCGGGAGGGCTACACCTTC | CASSLGQGREGYTF
TRBJ2-6 | TRBD1 | TRBV25-1 | - | TGTGCCAGCAGCGCATCTGGGACAGGGGGCGCGACCAACGTCCTGACTTTC | CASSASGTGGATNVLTF